This record covers a single T cell receptor beta chain. Its antigen is not known. The entry originates in a study of cytomegalovirus exposure and HLA in healthy donors. Notes on the study in general: Prediction of most subjects' HLA-A and HLA-B alleles by TCR beta sequences was reportedly accurate.

Primers: 60 Vbeta forward and 13 Jbeta reverse. Data came from immunoSEQ multiplex PCR; TCRdb stores just in-frame clones and leaves some out. The sample records around 190,000 clones, 65% to 85% being singletons. The CDR3 is 17 amino acids. V lost 3 bases, J lost 11 bases, and 18 bases stayed unmatched. CDR1 is SGHTS and CDR2 is YDEGEE in the germline V gene. This chain uses TRBV5-8 with TRBJ1-5; 9 nucleotides match TRBD1. The sequence derives from a female donor in good health and CMV-seronegative. Specimen: PBMCs. CDR3 nucleotide sequence: TGTGCCAGCAGCTACACGGTTATACAGGGGGCTATCGGGACCCAGCATTTT. Protein product: CASSYTVIQGAIGTQHF.